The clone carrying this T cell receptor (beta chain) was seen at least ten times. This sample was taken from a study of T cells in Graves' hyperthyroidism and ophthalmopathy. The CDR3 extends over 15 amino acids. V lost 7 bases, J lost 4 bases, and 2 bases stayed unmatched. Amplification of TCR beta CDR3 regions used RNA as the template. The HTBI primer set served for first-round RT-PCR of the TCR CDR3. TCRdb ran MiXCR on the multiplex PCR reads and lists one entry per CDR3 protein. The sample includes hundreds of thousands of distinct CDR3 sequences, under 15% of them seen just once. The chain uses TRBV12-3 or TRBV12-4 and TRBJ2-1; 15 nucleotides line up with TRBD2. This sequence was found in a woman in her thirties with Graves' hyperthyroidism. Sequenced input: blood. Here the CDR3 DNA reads TGTGCCAGCACCGGACTAGCGGGAGGGTACAATGAGCAGTTCTTC. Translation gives CASTGLAGGYNEQFF.